This T cell receptor (beta chain) was observed in a study of PD-1 blockade in classical Hodgkin lymphoma. In the study overall: Intravenous delivery of nivolumab at 3 mg/kg to patients occurred every 2 weeks.

Between the trimmed V and J ends, which lost 5 bases and 4 bases, there was a span of 12 bases. The germline V gene encodes CDR1 SGHDT and CDR2 YYEEEE. The CDR3 contains 13 residues. To note about this clone: Its matching antigen is unknown.

Study-wide results and limits: Complete responders possessed baseline diversity comparable to newly diagnosed patients. Nivolumab initiated under 1 year post-ASCT led to patient exclusion. Whatever underlies the repertoire differences (possibly disease activity or prior therapy) remains undefined.

This table comes from immunoSEQ multiplex PCR, and its TCRdb copy is limited to in-frame clones, with some not included. The sample consists of approximately 100,000 clones, around 90% of them appearing once. Patients all relapsed after autologous stem cell transplantation, and there was variation in brentuximab vedotin exposure. The genes are TRBV5-6 and TRBJ1-2, with D perhaps TRBD1 (5 bases). Source: peripheral blood mononuclear cells (PBMCs), taken at baseline. The TCR was taken from a human donor with classical Hodgkin lymphoma. CDR3 residues: CASSLRGGYGYTF. CDR3 in DNA: TGTGCCAGCAGTTTAAGGGGCGGCTATGGCTACACCTTC.